These T cell receptor beta chains were read from a single sample in a study of post-analysis software for immune sequencing data. TCRdb redid the calling of the PCR reads with MiXCR, one entry per CDR3 protein. The sample lists approximately 730,000 distinct CDR3 sequences; just over 45% were seen once. The sample taken for sequencing was blood. These receptor sequences come from a girl aged 10 to 17 with multiple sclerosis. CDR3s leave out the opening cysteine and the closing phenylalanine or tryptophan. D genes are given only for firm matches.

>TRBV24-1|-
ATSGWGLLDTQY
>TRBV20-1|TRBD2
SARDSSGIADTQY
>TRBV29-1|-
SVEAPPKSLGVDTQY
>TRBV3-1|TRBD2
ASSQERGLAGVYQETQY
>TRBV4-2|TRBD2
ASSQEVIAGTFSGANVLT
>TRBV25-1|-
ASSGPQARSYEQY
>TRBV6-5|-
ASSYSEGGTDTQY
>TRBV28|-
ASSFLSLQGYEQY
>TRBV7-6|-
ASSPRPGGDSNQPQH
>TRBV12-3/TRBV12-4|TRBD2
ASSTHALAEDLQGEQF
>TRBV29-1|-
SVSKETQY
>TRBV7-3|-
ASSSTRGETQY
>TRBV7-2|-
ASSPHPVGYGYT
>TRBV10-3|-
AITGAGEQF
>TRBV6-5|TRBD1
ASGTVSSYEQY
>TRBV7-3|TRBD1
ASSRGTGEQF
>TRBV12-3/TRBV12-4|TRBD2
ASSPTSGDYNEQF
>TRBV29-1|-
SVEGVKPPSSYNEQF
>TRBV7-9|-
ASSLAGGGGPRRNEQF
>TRBV27|-
ASSFRGSRGYTDTQY
>TRBV7-6|TRBD1
ASSLEETGGDGYT
>TRBV6-1|-
ASSEGGETQY
>TRBV6-1|-
ASSDLGYTQY
>TRBV15|-
ATSRVFSTDTQY
>TRBV12-3/TRBV12-4|TRBD1
ASSGPGTGDYGYT
>TRBV2|-
ASSREITEAF
>TRBV20-1|-
SARAFSPMNTEAF
>TRBV11-3|-
ASSSGRGGSRTDTQY
>TRBV4-2|TRBD2
ASSQELAGARLAKNIQY
>TRBV9|-
ASSASGTVNVNEQF
>TRBV20-1|-
SASNGENSYNEQF
>TRBV15|-
ATSRGRGSYNEQF
>TRBV27|-
ASSLNGETYEQY
>TRBV6-5|TRBD2
ASRGLAYEQY
>TRBV7-6|TRBD1
ASSLGRGLSTEAF
>TRBV7-6|TRBD2
ASSLRPSGSSYEQY
>TRBV27|-
ASGREYEQY
>TRBV4-3|-
ASRMSTGGRTEAF
>TRBV7-9|TRBD2
ASSPPISPGGITYEQY
>TRBV7-3|TRBD2
VSSPGLAGGSGYNEQF
>TRBV3-1|TRBD1
ASSQPDRAGGYT
>TRBV9|-
ASSVVTDGRGGSGGYT
>TRBV7-8|-
ASSSGLNMRTSGANVLT
>TRBV28|-
ASSFEAYEQY
>TRBV6-2/TRBV6-3|TRBD1
ASGGTGVQPQH